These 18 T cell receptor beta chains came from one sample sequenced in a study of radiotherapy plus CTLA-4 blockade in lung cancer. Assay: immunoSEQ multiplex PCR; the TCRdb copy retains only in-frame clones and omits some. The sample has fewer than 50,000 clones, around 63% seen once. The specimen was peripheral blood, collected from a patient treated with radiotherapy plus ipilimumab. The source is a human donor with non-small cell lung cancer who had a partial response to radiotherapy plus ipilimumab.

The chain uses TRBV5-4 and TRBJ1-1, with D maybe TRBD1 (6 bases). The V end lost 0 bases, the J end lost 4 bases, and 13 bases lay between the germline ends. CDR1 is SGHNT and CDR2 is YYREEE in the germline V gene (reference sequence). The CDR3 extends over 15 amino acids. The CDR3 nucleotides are TGTGCCAGCAGCTTGGACAGGGCCCGGAGCACTGAAGCTTTCTTT. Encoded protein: CASSLDRARSTEAFF.

The CDR3 coding sequence is TGTGCCAGCGTGAGTTCTGATTACGAGCAGTACTTC. It yields the protein CASVSSDYEQYF. This chain links TRBV19 with TRBJ2-7, with unresolved D. From germline, CDR1 is LNHDA and CDR2 SQIVND (reference sequence). The CDR3 loop spans 12 amino acids. The V end lost 9 bases, the J end lost 4 bases, and 13 bases lay between the germline ends.

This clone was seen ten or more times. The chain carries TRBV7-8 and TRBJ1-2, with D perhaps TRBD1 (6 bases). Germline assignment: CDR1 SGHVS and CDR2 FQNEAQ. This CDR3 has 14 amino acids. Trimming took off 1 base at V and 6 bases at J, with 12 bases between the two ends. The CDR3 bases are TGTGCCAGCAGCTTAGGAGGGGGGAGGGATGGCTACACCTTC. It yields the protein CASSLGGGRDGYTF.

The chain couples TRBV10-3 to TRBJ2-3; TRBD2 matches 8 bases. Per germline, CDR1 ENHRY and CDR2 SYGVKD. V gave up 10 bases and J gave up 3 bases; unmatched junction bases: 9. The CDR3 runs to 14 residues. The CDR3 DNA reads TGTGCCACCAAGGAGGGCGGGAGGACAGATACGCAGTATTTT. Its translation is CATKEGGRTDTQYF.

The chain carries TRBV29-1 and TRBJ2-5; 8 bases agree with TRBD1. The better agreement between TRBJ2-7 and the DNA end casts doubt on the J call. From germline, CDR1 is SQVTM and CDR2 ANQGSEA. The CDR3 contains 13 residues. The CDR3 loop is CSVVWGQAYEQYF. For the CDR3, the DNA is TGCAGCGTTGTGTGGGGACAGGCCTACGAGCAGTACTTC.

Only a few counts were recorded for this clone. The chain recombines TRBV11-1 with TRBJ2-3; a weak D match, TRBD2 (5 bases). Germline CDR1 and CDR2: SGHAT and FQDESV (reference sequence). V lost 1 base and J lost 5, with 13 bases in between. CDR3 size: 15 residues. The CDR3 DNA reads TGTGCCAGCAGCTTAGAGCTAGCTGCCGGAGATACGCAGTATTTT. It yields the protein CASSLELAAGDTQYF. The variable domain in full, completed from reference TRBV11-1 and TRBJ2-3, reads EAEVAQSPRYKITEKSQAVAFWCDPISGHATLYWYRQILGQGPELLVQFQDESVVDDSQLPKDRFSAERLKGVDSTLKIQPAELGDSAMYLCASSLELAAGDTQYFGPGTRLTVL.

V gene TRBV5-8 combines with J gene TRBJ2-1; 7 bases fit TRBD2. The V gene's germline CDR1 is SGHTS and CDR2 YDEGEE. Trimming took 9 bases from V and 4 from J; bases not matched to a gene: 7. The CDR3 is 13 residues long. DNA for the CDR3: TGTGCCAACCGACTAGCCCTGTACAATGAGCAGTTCTTC. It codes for CANRLALYNEQFF. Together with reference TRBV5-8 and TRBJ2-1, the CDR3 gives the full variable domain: EAGVTQSPTHLIKTRGQQATLRCSPISGHTSVYWYQQALGLGLQFLLWYDEGEERNRGNFPPRFSGRQFPNYSSELNVNALELEDSALYLCANRLALYNEQFFGPGTRLTVL.

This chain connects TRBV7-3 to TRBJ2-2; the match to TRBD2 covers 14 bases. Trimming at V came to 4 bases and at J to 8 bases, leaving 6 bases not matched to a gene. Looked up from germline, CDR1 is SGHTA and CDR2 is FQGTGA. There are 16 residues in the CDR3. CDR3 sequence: CASSSGLAGALGELFF. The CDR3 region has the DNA TGTGCCAGCAGCTCGGGACTAGCGGGAGCGTTGGGGGAGCTGTTTTTT.

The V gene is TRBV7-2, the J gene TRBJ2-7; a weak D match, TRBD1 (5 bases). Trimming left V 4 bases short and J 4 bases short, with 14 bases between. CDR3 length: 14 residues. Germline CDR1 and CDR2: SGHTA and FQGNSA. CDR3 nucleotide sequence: TGTGCCAGCAGCTCGGATTATCCAGGGTACGAGCAGTACTTC. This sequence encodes CASSSDYPGYEQYF.

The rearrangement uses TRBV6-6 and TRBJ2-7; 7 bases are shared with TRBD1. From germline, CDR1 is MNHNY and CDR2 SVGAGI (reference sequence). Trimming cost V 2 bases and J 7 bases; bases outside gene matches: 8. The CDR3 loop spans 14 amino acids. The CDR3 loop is CASSYRGRGEEQYF. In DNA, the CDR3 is TGTGCCAGCAGTTACAGGGGGCGCGGCGAAGAGCAGTACTTC.

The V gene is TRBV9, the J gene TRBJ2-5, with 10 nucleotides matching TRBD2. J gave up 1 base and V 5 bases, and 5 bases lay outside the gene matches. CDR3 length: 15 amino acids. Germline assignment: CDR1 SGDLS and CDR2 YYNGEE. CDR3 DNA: TGTGCCAGCAGTTCTGGACTAGCGGTCCAAGAGACCCAGTACTTC. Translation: CASSSGLAVQETQYF.

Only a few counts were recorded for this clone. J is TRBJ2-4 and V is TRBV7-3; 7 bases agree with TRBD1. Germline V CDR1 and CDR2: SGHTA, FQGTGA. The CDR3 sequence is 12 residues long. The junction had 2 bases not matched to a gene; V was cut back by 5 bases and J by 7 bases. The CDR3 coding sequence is TGTGCCAGCAGCCCAGGGGGTAACATTCAGTACTTC. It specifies CASSPGGNIQYF.

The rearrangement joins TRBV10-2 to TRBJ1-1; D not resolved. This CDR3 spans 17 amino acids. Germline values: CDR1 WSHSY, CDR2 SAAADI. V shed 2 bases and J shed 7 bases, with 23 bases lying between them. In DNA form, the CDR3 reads TGCGCCAGCAGTGAGCCAAAAGACGACCCCGAAGACATTGAAGCTTTCTTT. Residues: CASSEPKDDPEDIEAFF.

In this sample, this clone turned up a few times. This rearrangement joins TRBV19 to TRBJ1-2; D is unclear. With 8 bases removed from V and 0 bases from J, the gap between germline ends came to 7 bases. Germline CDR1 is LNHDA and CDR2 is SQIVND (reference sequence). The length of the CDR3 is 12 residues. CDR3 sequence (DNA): TGTGCCAGTGGCCCTCCTAACTATGGCTACACCTTC. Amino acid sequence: CASGPPNYGYTF.

DNA of the CDR3: TGTGCCAGCAGTTACTCACGTGAAGGGGTGGGGGGCTACACCTTC. Its translation: CASSYSREGVGGYTF. The chain joins TRBV6-5 to TRBJ1-2; a possible D gene is TRBD1 (5 bases). CDR3 length: 15 residues. Germline V gene sequence: CDR1 MNHEY, CDR2 SVGAGI. The V end lost 0 bases, the J end lost 8 bases, and 16 bases lay between the germline ends.

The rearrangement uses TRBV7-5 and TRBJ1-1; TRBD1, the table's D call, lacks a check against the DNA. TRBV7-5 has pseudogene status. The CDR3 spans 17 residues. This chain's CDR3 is CARSDLTRHSVDTEAFF. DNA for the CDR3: TGTGCCAGAAGTGACCTCACGAGACACTCTGTCGACACTGAAGCTTTCTTT.

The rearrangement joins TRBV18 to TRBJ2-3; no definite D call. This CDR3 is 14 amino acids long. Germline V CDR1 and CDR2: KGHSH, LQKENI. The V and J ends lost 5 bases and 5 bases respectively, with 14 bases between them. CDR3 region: CASSAHRVGDTQYF. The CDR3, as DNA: TGTGCCAGCTCAGCCCACCGGGTGGGAGATACGCAGTATTTT.

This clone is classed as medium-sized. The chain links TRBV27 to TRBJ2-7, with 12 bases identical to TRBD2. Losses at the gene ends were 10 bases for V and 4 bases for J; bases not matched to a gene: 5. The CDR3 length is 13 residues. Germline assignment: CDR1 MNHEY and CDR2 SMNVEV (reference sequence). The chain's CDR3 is CATQGLAGYEQYF. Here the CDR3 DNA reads TGTGCCACCCAGGGACTAGCGGGTTACGAGCAGTACTTC.